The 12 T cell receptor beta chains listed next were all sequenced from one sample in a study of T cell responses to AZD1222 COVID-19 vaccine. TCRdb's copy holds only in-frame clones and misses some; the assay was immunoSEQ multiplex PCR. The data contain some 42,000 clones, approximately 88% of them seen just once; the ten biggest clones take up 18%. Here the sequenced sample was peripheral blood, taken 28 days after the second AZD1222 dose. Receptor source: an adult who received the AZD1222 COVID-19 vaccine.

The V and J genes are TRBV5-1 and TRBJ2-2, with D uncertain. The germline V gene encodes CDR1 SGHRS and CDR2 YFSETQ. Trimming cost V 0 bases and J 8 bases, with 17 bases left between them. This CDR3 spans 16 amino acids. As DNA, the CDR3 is TGCGCCAGCAGCTTGGCCAGTGTTAGGGCAACGGGGGAGCTGTTTTTT. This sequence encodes CASSLASVRATGELFF.

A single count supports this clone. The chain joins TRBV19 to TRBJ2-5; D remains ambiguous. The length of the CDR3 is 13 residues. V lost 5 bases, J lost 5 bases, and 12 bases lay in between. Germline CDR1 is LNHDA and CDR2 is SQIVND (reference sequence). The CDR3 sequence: CASSPRQGETQYF. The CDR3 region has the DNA TGTGCCAGTAGTCCACGACAAGGGGAGACCCAGTACTTC.

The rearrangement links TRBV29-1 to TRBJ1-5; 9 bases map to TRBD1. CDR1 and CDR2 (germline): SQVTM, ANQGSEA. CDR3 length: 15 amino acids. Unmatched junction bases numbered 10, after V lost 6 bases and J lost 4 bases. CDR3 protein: CSVAQTGGRNQPQHF. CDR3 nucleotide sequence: TGCAGCGTCGCCCAAACAGGGGGCAGGAATCAGCCCCAGCATTTT.

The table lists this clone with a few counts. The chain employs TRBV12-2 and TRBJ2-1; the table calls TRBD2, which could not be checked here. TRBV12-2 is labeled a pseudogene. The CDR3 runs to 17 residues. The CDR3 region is CASRLGPQRGPYNEQFF. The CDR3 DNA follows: TGTGCAAGTCGCTTAGGCCCCCAGCGGGGGCCATACAATGAGCAGTTCTTC.

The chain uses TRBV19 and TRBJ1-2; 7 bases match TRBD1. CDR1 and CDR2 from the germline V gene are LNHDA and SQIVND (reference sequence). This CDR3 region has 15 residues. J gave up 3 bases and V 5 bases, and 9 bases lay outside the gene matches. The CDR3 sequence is CASSPSDRVYYGYTF. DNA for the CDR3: TGTGCCAGTAGTCCATCCGACAGGGTTTACTATGGCTACACCTTC.

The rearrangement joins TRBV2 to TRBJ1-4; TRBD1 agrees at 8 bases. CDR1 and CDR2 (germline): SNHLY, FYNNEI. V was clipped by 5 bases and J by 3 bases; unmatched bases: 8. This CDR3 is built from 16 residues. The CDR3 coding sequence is TGTGCCAGCAGTAGACAGGGGCCAGGAGCTAATGAAAAACTGTTTTTT. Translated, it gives CASSRQGPGANEKLFF.

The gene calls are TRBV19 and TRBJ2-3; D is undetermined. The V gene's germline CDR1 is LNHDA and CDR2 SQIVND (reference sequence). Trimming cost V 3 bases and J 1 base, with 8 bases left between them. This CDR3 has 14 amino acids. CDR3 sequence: CASSIRQGTDTQYF. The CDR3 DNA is TGTGCCAGTAGTATCCGTCAGGGCACAGATACGCAGTATTTT.

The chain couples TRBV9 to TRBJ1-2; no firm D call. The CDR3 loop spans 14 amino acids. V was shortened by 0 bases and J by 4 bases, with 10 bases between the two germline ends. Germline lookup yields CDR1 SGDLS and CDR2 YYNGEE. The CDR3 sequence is CASSVDGIVYGYTF. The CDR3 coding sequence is TGTGCCAGCAGCGTAGATGGTATAGTCTATGGCTACACCTTC.

The CDR3 spells CASSEAVPPYEQYF. The CDR3 DNA is TGTGCCAGCAGTGAGGCGGTTCCTCCCTACGAGCAGTACTTC. The gene calls are TRBV2 and TRBJ2-7; D gene unclear. Trimming cost V 3 bases and J 2 bases, with 11 bases left between them. Germline lookup yields CDR1 SNHLY and CDR2 FYNNEI. The CDR3 sequence is 14 residues long. Complete variable domain (other parts from reference TRBV2 and TRBJ2-7): EPEVTQTPSHQVTQMGQEVILRCVPISNHLYFYWYRQILGQKVEFLVSFYNNEISEKSEIFDDQFSVERPDGSNFTLKIRSTKLEDSAMYFCASSEAVPPYEQYFGPGTRLTVT.

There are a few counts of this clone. For the CDR3, the DNA is TGTGCCAGCAGTTTATTAGGGTCCGAGCAGTACTTC. Its protein is CASSLLGSEQYF. The gene calls are TRBV27 and TRBJ2-7; D unclear. V dropped 1 base and J dropped 6 bases, with 7 bases sitting between them. This CDR3 comprises 12 residues. The germline CDR1 and CDR2 sequences are MNHEY and SMNVEV (reference sequence).

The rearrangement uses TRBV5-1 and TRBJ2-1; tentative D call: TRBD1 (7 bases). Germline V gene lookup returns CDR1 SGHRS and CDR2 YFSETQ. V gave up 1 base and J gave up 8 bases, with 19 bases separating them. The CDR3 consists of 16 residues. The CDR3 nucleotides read TGCGCCAGCAGCTTGACAGGTTGGGCCAGGGGGGATGAGCAGTTCTTC. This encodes CASSLTGWARGDEQFF.

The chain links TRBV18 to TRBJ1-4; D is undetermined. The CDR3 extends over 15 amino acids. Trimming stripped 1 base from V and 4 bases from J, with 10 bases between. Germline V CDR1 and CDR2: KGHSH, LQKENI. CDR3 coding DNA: TGTGCCAGCTCACCACAGGTAGCACTTAATGAAAAACTGTTTTTT. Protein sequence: CASSPQVALNEKLFF.